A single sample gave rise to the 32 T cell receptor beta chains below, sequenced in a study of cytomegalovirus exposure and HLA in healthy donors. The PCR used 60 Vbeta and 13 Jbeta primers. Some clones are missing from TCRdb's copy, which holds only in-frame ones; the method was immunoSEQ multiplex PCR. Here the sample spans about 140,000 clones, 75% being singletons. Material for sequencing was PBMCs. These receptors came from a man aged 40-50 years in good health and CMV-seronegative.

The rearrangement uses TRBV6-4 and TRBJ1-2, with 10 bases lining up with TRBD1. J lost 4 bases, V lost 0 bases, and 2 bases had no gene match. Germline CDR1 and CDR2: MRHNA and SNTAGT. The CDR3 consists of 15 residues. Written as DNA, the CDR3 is TGTGCCAGCAGTGACTCTCGGACAGGGGGCTATGGCTACACCTTC. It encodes CASSDSRTGGYGYTF.

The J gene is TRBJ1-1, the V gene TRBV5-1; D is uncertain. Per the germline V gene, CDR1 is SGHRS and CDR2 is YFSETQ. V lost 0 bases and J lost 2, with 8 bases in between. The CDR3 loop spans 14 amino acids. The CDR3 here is CASSLAVGNTEAFF. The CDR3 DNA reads TGCGCCAGCAGCTTGGCCGTGGGCAACACTGAAGCTTTCTTT. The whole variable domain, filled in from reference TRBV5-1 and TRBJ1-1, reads KAGVTQTPRYLIKTRGQQVTLSCSPISGHRSVSWYQQTPGQGLQFLFEYFSETQRNKGNFPGRFSGRQFSNSRSEMNVSTLELGDSALYLCASSLAVGNTEAFFGQGTRLTVV.

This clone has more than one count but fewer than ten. CDR3 in amino acids: CASSVASEQPQHF. CDR3 in DNA: TGTGCCAGCAGCGTAGCTTCCGAGCAGCCCCAGCATTTT. The chain recombines TRBV9 with TRBJ1-5; D uncertain. Germline V gene data show CDR1 as SGDLS and CDR2 as YYNGEE. This CDR3 has 13 residues. Trimming shortened V by 0 bases and J by 7 bases, and 8 bases separated the two germline ends.

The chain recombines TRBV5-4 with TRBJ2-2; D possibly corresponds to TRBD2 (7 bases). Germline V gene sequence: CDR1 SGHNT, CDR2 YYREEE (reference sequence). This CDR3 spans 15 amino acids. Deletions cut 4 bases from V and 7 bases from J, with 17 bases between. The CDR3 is CASSVGGAMDGELFF. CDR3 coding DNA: TGTGCCAGCAGCGTAGGGGGGGCCATGGACGGGGAGCTGTTTTTT.

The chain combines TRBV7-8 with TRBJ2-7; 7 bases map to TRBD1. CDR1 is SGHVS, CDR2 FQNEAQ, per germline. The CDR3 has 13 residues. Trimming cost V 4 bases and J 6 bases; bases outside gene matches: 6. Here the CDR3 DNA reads TGTGCCAGCAGCTCGGACAGGCCATGCGAGCAGTACTTC. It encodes CASSSDRPCEQYF.

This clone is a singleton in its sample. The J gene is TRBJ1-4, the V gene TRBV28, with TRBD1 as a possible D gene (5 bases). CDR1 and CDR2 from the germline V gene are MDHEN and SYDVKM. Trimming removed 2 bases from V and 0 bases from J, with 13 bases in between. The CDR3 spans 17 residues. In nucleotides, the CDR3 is TGTGCCAGCAGTTTAACTGGGACTCATGCAACTAATGAAAAACTGTTTTTT. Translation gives CASSLTGTHATNEKLFF. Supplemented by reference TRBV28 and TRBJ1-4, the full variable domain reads DVKVTQSSRYLVKRTGEKVFLECVQDMDHENMFWYRQDPGLGLRLIYFSYDVKMKEKGDIPEGYSVSREKKERFSLILESASTNQTSMYLCASSLTGTHATNEKLFFGSGTQLSVL.

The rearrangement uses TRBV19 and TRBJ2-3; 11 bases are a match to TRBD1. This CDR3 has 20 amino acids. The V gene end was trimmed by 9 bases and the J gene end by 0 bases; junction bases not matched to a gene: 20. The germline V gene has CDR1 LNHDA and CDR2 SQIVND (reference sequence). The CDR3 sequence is CASRLWGSGTGGSSTDTQYF. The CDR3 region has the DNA TGTGCCAGCCGACTTTGGGGATCCGGGACAGGGGGTTCTAGCACAGATACGCAGTATTTT.

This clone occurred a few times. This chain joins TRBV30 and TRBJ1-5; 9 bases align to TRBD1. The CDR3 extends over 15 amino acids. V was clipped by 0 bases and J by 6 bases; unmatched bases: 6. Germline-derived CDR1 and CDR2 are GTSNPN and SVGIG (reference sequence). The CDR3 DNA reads TGTGCCTGGAGTGTACTAGGACAGGGGTTTCAGCCCCAGCATTTT. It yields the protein CAWSVLGQGFQPQHF.

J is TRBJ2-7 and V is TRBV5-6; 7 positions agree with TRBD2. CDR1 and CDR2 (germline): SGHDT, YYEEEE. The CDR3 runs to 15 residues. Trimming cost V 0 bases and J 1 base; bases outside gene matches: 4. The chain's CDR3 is CASSLERGVSYEQYF. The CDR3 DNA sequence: TGTGCCAGCAGCTTGGAACGGGGGGTTTCCTACGAGCAGTACTTC.

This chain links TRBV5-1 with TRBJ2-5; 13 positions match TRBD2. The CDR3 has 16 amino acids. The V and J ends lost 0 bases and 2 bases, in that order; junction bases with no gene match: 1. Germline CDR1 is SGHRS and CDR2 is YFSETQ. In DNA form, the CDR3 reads TGCGCCAGCAGCTTGGAGGGACTAGCGGGACAAGAGACCCAGTACTTC. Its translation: CASSLEGLAGQETQYF.

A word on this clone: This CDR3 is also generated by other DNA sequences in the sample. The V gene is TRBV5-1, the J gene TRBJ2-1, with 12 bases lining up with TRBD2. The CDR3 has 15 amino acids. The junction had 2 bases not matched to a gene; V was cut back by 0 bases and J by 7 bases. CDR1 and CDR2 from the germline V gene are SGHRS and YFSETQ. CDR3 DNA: TGCGCCAGCAGCTTGGCGCTAGCGGGGGGGAATGAGCAGTTCTTC. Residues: CASSLALAGGNEQFF.

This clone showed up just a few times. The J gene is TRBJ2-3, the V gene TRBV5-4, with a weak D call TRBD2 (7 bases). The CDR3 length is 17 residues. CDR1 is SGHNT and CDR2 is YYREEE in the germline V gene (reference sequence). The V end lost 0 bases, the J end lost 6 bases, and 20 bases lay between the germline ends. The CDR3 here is CASSLGSGGGARDTQYF. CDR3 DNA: TGTGCCAGCAGCTTGGGCTCTGGAGGGGGGGCGAGGGATACGCAGTATTTT.

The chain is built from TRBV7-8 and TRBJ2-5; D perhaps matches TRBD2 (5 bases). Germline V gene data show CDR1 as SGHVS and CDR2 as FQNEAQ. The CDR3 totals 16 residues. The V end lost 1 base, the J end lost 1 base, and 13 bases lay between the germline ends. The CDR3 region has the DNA TGTGCCAGCAGCTTAGGAAGCGGTGGCAGCCAAGAGACCCAGTACTTC. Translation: CASSLGSGGSQETQYF.

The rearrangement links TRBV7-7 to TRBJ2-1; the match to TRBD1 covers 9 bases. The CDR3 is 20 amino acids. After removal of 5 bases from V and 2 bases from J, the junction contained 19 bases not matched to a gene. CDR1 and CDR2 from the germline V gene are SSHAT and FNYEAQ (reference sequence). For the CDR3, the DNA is TGTGCCAGCAGCCCGGTGCCGACAGGGGGAGCGTTGAGCACCTACAATGAGCAGTTCTTC. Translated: CASSPVPTGGALSTYNEQFF.

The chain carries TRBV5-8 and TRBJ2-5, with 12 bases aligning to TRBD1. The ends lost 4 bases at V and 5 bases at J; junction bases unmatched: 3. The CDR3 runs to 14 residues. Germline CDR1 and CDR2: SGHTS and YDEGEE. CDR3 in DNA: TGTGCCAGCAGCCGGGACAGGGGGCGCGAGACCCAGTACTTC. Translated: CASSRDRGRETQYF.

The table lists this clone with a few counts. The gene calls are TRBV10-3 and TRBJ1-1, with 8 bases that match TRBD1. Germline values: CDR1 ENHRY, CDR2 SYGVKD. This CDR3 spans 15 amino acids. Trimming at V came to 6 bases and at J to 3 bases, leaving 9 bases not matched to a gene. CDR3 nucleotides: TGTGCCATCAGAGGACAGGGTTTGATGGACACTGAAGCTTTCTTT. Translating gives CAIRGQGLMDTEAFF.

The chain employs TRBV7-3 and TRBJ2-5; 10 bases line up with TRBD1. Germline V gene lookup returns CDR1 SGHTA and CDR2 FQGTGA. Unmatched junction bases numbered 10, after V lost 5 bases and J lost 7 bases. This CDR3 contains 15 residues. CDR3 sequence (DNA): TGTGCCAGCAGCCAGGGGACAGGGGCCACTGCGACCCAGTACTTC. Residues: CASSQGTGATATQYF.

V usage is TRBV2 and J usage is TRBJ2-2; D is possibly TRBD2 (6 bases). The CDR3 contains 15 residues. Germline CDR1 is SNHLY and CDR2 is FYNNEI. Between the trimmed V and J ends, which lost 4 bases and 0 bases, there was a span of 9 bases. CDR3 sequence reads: CASSGRVPNTGELFF. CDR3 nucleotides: TGTGCCAGCAGTGGGAGGGTCCCGAACACCGGGGAGCTGTTTTTT.

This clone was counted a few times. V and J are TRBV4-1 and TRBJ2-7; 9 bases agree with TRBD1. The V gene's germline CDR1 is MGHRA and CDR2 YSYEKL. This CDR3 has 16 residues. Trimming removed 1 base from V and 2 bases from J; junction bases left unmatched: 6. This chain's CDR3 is CASSQVGTGRAYEQYF. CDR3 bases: TGCGCCAGCAGCCAAGTAGGGACAGGGAGGGCCTACGAGCAGTACTTC.

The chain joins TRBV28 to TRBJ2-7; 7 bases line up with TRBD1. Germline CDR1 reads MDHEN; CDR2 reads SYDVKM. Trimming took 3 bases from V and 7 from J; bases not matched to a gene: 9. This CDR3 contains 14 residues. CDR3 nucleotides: TGTGCCAGCAGTTTCCGGGACAGCCTCTGGGAGCAGTACTTC. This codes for CASSFRDSLWEQYF.

CDR3 region: CASSVPPGKTEAFF. The CDR3 DNA follows: TGTGCCAGCAGTGTACCCCCCGGGAAGACTGAAGCTTTCTTT. The chain combines TRBV6-6 with TRBJ1-1; D uncertain. V was trimmed by 5 bases and J by 5 bases, leaving 15 bases between them. Germline CDR1 reads MNHNY; CDR2 reads SVGAGI (reference sequence). This CDR3 region has 14 residues.

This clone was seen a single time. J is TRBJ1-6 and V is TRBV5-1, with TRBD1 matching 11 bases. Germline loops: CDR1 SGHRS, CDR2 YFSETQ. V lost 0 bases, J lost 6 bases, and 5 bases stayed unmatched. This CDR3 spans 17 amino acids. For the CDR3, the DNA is TGCGCCAGCAGCTTGGCCGGGACAGGGGGTTCTAATTCACCCCTCCACTTT. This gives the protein CASSLAGTGGSNSPLHF.

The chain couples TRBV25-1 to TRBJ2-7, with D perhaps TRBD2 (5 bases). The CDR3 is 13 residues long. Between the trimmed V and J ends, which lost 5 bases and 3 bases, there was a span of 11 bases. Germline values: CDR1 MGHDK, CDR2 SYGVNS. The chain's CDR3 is CASSWNEGYEQYF. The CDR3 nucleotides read TGTGCCAGCAGTTGGAATGAGGGCTACGAGCAGTACTTC.

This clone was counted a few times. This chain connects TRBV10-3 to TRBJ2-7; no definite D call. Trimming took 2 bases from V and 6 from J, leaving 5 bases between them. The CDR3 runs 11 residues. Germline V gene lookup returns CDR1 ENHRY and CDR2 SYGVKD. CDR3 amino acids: CAISELGEQYF. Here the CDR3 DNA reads TGTGCCATCAGTGAGCTAGGCGAGCAGTACTTC.

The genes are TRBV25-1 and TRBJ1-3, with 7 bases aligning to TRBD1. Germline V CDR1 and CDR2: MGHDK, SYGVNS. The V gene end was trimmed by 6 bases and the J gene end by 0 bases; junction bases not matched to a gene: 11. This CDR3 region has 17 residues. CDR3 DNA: TGTGCCAGCAGCGCTGCTTCGGGACAGAGCTCTGGAAACACCATATATTTT. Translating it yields CASSAASGQSSGNTIYF.

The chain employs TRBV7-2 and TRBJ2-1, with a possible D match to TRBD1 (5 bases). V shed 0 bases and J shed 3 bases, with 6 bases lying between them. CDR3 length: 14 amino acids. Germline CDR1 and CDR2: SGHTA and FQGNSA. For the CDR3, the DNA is TGTGCCAGCAGCTTAGCTGGACACTACAATGAGCAGTTCTTC. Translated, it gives CASSLAGHYNEQFF.

The CDR3: CASSRQRSCEQYF. CDR3 in DNA: TGCGCCAGCAGCCGACAGAGAAGCTGCGAGCAGTACTTC. The genes are TRBV5-1 and TRBJ2-7, with D perhaps matching TRBD1 (5 bases). Trimming removed 4 bases at V and 6 bases at J, with 14 bases between. The CDR3 has 13 amino acids. Germline CDR1 SGHRS, CDR2 YFSETQ.

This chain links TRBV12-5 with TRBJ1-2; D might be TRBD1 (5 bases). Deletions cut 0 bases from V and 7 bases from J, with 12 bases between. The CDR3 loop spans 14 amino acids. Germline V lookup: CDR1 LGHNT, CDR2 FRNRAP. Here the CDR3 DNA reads TGTGCTAGTGGTTTGGTTCAGTGGAGGGGTGGCTACACCTTC. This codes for CASGLVQWRGGYTF.

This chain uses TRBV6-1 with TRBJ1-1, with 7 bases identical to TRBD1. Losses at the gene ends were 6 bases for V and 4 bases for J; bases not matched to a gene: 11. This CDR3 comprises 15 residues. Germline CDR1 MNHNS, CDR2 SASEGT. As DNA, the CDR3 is TGTGCCAGCAGCGCCTCCGACAGGGAAGTCACTGAAGCTTTCTTT. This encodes CASSASDREVTEAFF.

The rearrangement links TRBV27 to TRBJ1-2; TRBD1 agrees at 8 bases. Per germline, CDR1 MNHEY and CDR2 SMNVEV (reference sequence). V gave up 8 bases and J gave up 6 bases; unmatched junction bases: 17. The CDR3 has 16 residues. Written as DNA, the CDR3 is TGTGCCAGCGGGGAGACAGGGGCGCCAACCCGGGATGGCTACACCTTC. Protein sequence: CASGETGAPTRDGYTF.

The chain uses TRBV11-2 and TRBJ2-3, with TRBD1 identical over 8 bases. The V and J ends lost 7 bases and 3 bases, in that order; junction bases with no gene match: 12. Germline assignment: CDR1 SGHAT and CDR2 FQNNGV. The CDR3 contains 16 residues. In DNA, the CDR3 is TGTGCCAGCACTGAACCCGCAGGGGGCTGGACAGATACGCAGTATTTT. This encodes CASTEPAGGWTDTQYF.

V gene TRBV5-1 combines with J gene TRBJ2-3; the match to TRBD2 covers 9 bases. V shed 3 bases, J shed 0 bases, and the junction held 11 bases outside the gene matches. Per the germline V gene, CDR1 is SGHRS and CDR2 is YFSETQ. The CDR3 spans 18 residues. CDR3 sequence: CASSSLAGEGHSTDTQYF. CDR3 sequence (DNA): TGCGCCAGCAGCTCTTTAGCGGGGGAAGGTCACAGCACAGATACGCAGTATTTT.